This T cell receptor (beta chain) was identified in a study of breast tumors, draining lymph nodes, adjacent tissues. Study findings and constraints: Compared with lymph nodes, tumors were less diverse; compared with nontumor tissue, more. The data were judged consistent with most tumor T cells coming from lymph node and expanding in tumor.

Axillary draining lymph nodes of breast cancer patients supplied the node samples. Many counts were recorded for this clonotype. Its antigen is currently unknown. One entry per CDR3 protein, called by TCRdb with MiXCR from the multiplex PCR reads. The sample lists about 120,000 distinct CDR3 sequences, approximately 20% seen once, with over 3% in the top ten. The sequencing sample was made of axillary lymph node tissue. The sequence was collected from a female donor with breast cancer. Some clones in this sample may be carry-over from other donors' samples.

The CDR3 nucleotides read TGTGCCAGCAGCTTAACTCCGGGACAGGCGTCCGAGCAGTACTTC. Protein: CASSLTPGQASEQYF. The chain links TRBV7-6 to TRBJ2-7; 8 bases line up with TRBD1. Trimming cost V 2 bases and J 6 bases; bases outside gene matches: 9. This CDR3 spans 15 amino acids. Germline CDR1 and CDR2: SGHVS and FNYEAQ.